These 28 T cell receptor beta chains share one sample of origin, sequenced in a study of response to subunit inactivated influenza vaccine. TCRdb analysed the RT-PCR reads with MiXCR anew, one entry per CDR3 protein. The repertoire includes under 800,000 distinct CDR3 sequences, over 11% of them detected once, and around 6.5% sits in the top ten. The specimen was PBMCs from blood, collected 14 days before vaccination. Receptors originate from a man in his forties or fifties who received an inactivated influenza vaccine.

This clonotype was detected ten times or more. The V call is TRBV5-1, the J call TRBJ2-3; 8 nucleotides line up with TRBD1. This CDR3 contains 15 residues. CDR1 and CDR2 from the germline V gene are SGHRS and YFSETQ. With 4 bases clipped from V and 3 bases from J, the junction kept 7 bases outside the gene matches. The DNA for the CDR3 is TGCGCCAGCAGCCAGGACAGGGCCGCAACAGATACGCAGTATTTT. Translating it yields CASSQDRAATDTQYF. Complete variable domain (other parts from reference TRBV5-1 and TRBJ2-3): KAGVTQTPRYLIKTRGQQVTLSCSPISGHRSVSWYQQTPGQGLQFLFEYFSETQRNKGNFPGRFSGRQFSNSRSEMNVSTLELGDSALYLCASSQDRAATDTQYFGPGTRLTVL.

The chain employs TRBV2 and TRBJ1-6; unclear D gene. Germline CDR1 reads SNHLY; CDR2 reads FYNNEI. The CDR3 is made up of 14 amino acids. V was cut by 3 bases and J by 6 bases, with 9 bases left in between. The CDR3 region is CASSEPYFNSPLHF. The CDR3 DNA follows: TGTGCCAGCAGTGAGCCCTACTTTAATTCACCCCTCCACTTT.

This clonotype was detected only once. CDR3: CSARKPLGNQPQHF. CDR3 bases: TGCAGTGCTAGGAAACCCCTAGGCAATCAGCCCCAGCATTTT. This chain uses TRBV20-1 with TRBJ1-5; D uncertain. Looked up from germline, CDR1 is DFQATT and CDR2 is SNEGSKA (reference sequence). There are 14 residues in the CDR3. Trimming removed 3 bases from V and 2 bases from J, with 11 bases in between.

This clonotype was counted between two and nine times. The V and J genes are TRBV28 and TRBJ1-2; D gene uncertain. The CDR3 has 13 amino acids. V lost 4 bases to trimming and J lost 2 bases, with 8 bases between them. Germline assignment: CDR1 MDHEN and CDR2 SYDVKM. CDR3 loop: CASSYPENYGYTF. As DNA, the CDR3 is TGTGCCAGCAGTTATCCAGAAAACTATGGCTACACCTTC.

The V and J genes are TRBV5-1 and TRBJ2-1; 7 bases are shared with TRBD2. J lost 1 base, V lost 0 bases, and 7 bases had no gene match. The CDR3 is 17 amino acids. The V gene's germline CDR1 is SGHRS and CDR2 YFSETQ. The CDR3 sequence is CASSLGLPGGSYNEQFF. The CDR3 region has the DNA TGCGCCAGCAGCTTGGGCCTTCCGGGGGGTTCCTACAATGAGCAGTTCTTC.

This clonotype was recorded a few times. The chain joins TRBV29-1 to TRBJ2-7; tentative D call: TRBD1 (5 bases). This CDR3 is built from 15 residues. V dropped 3 bases and J dropped 2 bases, with 17 bases sitting between them. Germline V lookup: CDR1 SQVTM, CDR2 ANQGSEA. CDR3 sequence: CSVDGLAGQTYEQYF. The DNA of the CDR3 is TGCAGCGTTGATGGCTTGGCAGGGCAAACCTACGAGCAGTACTTC.

This clonotype was seen a handful of times. This sequence joins TRBV12-3 or TRBV12-4 and TRBJ2-3; D ambiguous. V lost 2 bases and J lost 1, with 10 bases in between. This CDR3 is built from 15 residues. Written as DNA, the CDR3 is TGTGCCAGCAGTTTATTTGTTGCCCGCACAGATACGCAGTATTTT. Translating gives CASSLFVARTDTQYF.

In its sample, this clonotype was seen a few times. V is TRBV29-1 and J is TRBJ2-4; the D is unclear. Germline V CDR1 and CDR2: SQVTM, ANQGSEA. The CDR3 loop spans 14 amino acids. V was clipped by 5 bases and J by 0 bases, with 11 bases between them. The DNA for the CDR3 is TGCAGCGTTCTAGGAGATTTAGCCAAAAACATTCAGTACTTC. It translates to CSVLGDLAKNIQYF.

This clonotype has more than one count but fewer than ten. The V gene is TRBV19, the J gene TRBJ2-2; D is undetermined. The CDR3 length is 14 residues. CDR1 and CDR2 (germline): LNHDA, SQIVND (reference sequence). Trimming shortened V by 5 bases and J by 1 base, and 8 bases separated the two germline ends. The chain's CDR3 is CASSAPRNTGELFF. The CDR3 DNA is TGTGCCAGTAGTGCCCCCAGGAACACCGGGGAGCTGTTTTTT.

The sample holds one count of this clonotype. An end of the junction does not agree with germline; a read error may underlie this. The chain uses TRBV28 and TRBJ2-5; possible D gene TRBD2, 6 bases. This CDR3 comprises 15 residues. Germline V gives CDR1 MDHEN, CDR2 SYDVKM. In DNA form, the CDR3 reads TGTGCCAGCAGCGAGCTGCGGGGTCTCCAAGAGACCCACTACTTC. Its protein is CASSELRGLQETHYF.

The chain joins TRBV20-1 to TRBJ2-5; 8 positions agree with TRBD1. This CDR3 has 15 residues. After removal of 2 bases from V and 5 bases from J, the junction contained 10 bases not matched to a gene. Germline-derived CDR1 and CDR2 are DFQATT and SNEGSKA (reference sequence). CDR3 region: CSARQQGDPWETQYF. The CDR3 DNA sequence: TGCAGTGCTAGACAACAGGGGGACCCTTGGGAGACCCAGTACTTC.

This clonotype appeared a few times. The chain links TRBV12-3 or TRBV12-4 to TRBJ1-5; perhaps TRBD1 as D (6 bases). The CDR3 extends over 16 amino acids. Trimming cost V 3 bases and J 2 bases, with 14 bases left between them. The CDR3 nucleotides are TGTGCCAGCAGTTTGATCAGGGGCTCCGGCAATCAGCCCCAGCATTTT. Its translation: CASSLIRGSGNQPQHF.

V usage is TRBV6-6 and J usage is TRBJ2-7; no clear D. The V gene lost 2 bases and the J gene lost 6 bases, with 11 bases spanning the gap. CDR3 length: 13 amino acids. Germline V CDR1 and CDR2: MNHNY, SVGAGI (reference sequence). The CDR3 region is CASSYGVGSEQYF. The CDR3 DNA is TGTGCCAGCAGTTACGGGGTTGGATCCGAGCAGTACTTC.

In its sample, this clonotype was seen a few times. The chain uses TRBV12-3 or TRBV12-4 and TRBJ2-2; possible D gene TRBD1, 6 bases. The CDR3 covers 16 residues. The V end was cut by 1 base, the J end by 1 base, with 10 bases between. The CDR3 sequence is CASSLEGGRNTGELFF. As DNA, the CDR3 is TGTGCCAGCAGTTTAGAAGGGGGAAGGAACACCGGGGAGCTGTTTTTT.

The V gene is TRBV12-3 or TRBV12-4, the J gene TRBJ2-3; no firm D call. This CDR3 is built from 14 residues. CDR3 in amino acids: CAVRRTSSTDTQYF. In nucleotides, the CDR3 is TGTGCAGTGAGGCGGACCTCTAGCACAGATACGCAGTATTTT.

This clonotype has a count of ten or more. The chain employs TRBV12-3 or TRBV12-4 and TRBJ1-1; D is undetermined. Between the trimmed V and J ends, which lost 3 bases and 12 bases, there was a span of 8 bases. The CDR3 consists of 10 residues. Written as DNA, the CDR3 is TGTGCCAGCAGTTTGGTTTTGCCTTTCTTT. Residues: CASSLVLPFF.

In its sample, this clonotype was seen a few times. V usage is TRBV19 and J usage is TRBJ2-2; TRBD1 matches 7 bases. V lost 3 bases and J lost 4; bases outside the gene matches: 5. CDR1 and CDR2 (germline): LNHDA, SQIVND (reference sequence). The CDR3 length is 15 residues. CDR3 DNA sequence: TGTGCCAGTAGTATGCGACAGGGTGGCACCGGGGAGCTGTTTTTT. Translation: CASSMRQGGTGELFF.

The chain has TRBV7-8 and TRBJ2-5; 10 nucleotides agree with TRBD2. Germline V gene sequence: CDR1 SGHVS, CDR2 FQNEAQ. Losses at the gene ends were 6 bases for V and 5 bases for J; bases not matched to a gene: 9. The CDR3 has 15 residues. CDR3 in DNA: TGTGCCAGCAGATCGGAGGGACTAGCGCTGGAGACCCAGTACTTC. It codes for CASRSEGLALETQYF. Full variable domain (remainder filled in from reference TRBV7-8 and TRBJ2-5): GAGVSQSPRYKVAKRGQDVALRCDPISGHVSLFWYQQALGQGPEFLTYFQNEAQLDKSGLPSDRFFAERPEGSVSTLKIQRTQQEDSAVYLCASRSEGLALETQYFGPGTRLLVL.

This clonotype was seen repeatedly, ten times or more. J is TRBJ2-3 and V is TRBV5-1, with D possibly being TRBD1 or TRBD2 (5 bases each). The V gene's germline CDR1 is SGHRS and CDR2 YFSETQ. The ends were cut back, 4 bases at V and 4 bases at J, with 10 bases in the middle. CDR3 length: 13 residues. The CDR3 reads CASSMGPSDTQYF. CDR3 nucleotide sequence: TGCGCCAGCAGCATGGGACCGTCAGATACGCAGTATTTT.

This chain uses TRBV6-5 with TRBJ2-7, with 8 bases lining up with TRBD2. The CDR3 extends over 15 amino acids. Per germline, CDR1 MNHEY and CDR2 SVGAGI. Unmatched junction bases numbered 4, after V lost 0 bases and J lost 3 bases. DNA of the CDR3: TGTGCCAGCAGTTACTCCGGACTAGCAAGCTACGAGCAGTACTTC. As protein: CASSYSGLASYEQYF.

A few counts support this clonotype. DNA of the CDR3: TGTGCCAGCAGTCCTCAGGACAAATTCGAAAAAGAGACCCAGTACTTC. Its translation is CASSPQDKFEKETQYF. The chain links TRBV6-1 to TRBJ2-5, with TRBD1 as a possible D gene (5 bases). V was trimmed by 5 bases and J by 3 bases, leaving 19 bases between them. The germline V gene encodes CDR1 MNHNS and CDR2 SASEGT. The CDR3 has 16 residues.

The genes are TRBV15 and TRBJ1-5; D remains unclear. Germline lookup yields CDR1 LNHNV and CDR2 YYDKDF (reference sequence). Trimming removed 2 bases at V and 8 bases at J, with 4 bases between. CDR3 length: 11 residues. CDR3 DNA: TGTGCCACCAGCAGAACTAAGCCCCAGCATTTT. Its translation: CATSRTKPQHF.

This clonotype turned up a few times. The V call is TRBV7-3, the J call TRBJ2-1; no definite D call. Trimming took 4 bases from V and 10 from J, leaving 14 bases between them. The CDR3 is made up of 13 amino acids. Germline values: CDR1 SGHTA, CDR2 FQGTGA. The CDR3 DNA reads TGTGCCAGCAGCTCCGCCCTAACGAGAGAGCAGTTCTTC. Protein product: CASSSALTREQFF.

This clonotype has only a few counts. V gene TRBV7-2 combines with J gene TRBJ2-7; TRBD2 matches 9 bases. V lost 5 bases and J lost 5; bases outside the gene matches: 10. This CDR3 is 15 amino acids long. Germline assignment: CDR1 SGHTA and CDR2 FQGNSA. CDR3 residues: CASSPEREARNEQYF. The DNA for the CDR3 is TGTGCCAGCAGCCCGGAGCGGGAGGCACGGAACGAGCAGTACTTC.

This clonotype occurred many times. The chain links TRBV12-3 or TRBV12-4 to TRBJ1-1; 8 bases fit TRBD1. The CDR3 has 13 amino acids. J gave up 5 bases and V 4 bases, and 3 bases lay outside the gene matches. The CDR3 loop is CASSSNRGTEAFF. CDR3 DNA sequence: TGTGCCAGCAGTTCGAACAGGGGGACTGAAGCTTTCTTT.

This clonotype has a count of ten or more. This chain connects TRBV5-1 to TRBJ2-4; D ambiguous. Deletions cut 5 bases from V and 7 bases from J, with 19 bases between. Germline assignment: CDR1 SGHRS and CDR2 YFSETQ. There are 15 residues in the CDR3. The CDR3 nucleotides read TGCGCCAGCAGAGCGTTAGGGCCCCAAAAGAACATTCAGTACTTC. It is translated as CASRALGPQKNIQYF.

The chain has TRBV5-4 and TRBJ2-1, with 10 bases aligning to TRBD2. The CDR3 covers 16 residues. With 3 bases clipped from V and 7 bases from J, the junction kept 10 bases outside the gene matches. Germline CDR1 is SGHNT and CDR2 is YYREEE (reference sequence). CDR3 protein: CASSSQREGPQNEQFF. In nucleotides, the CDR3 is TGTGCCAGCAGCTCCCAGCGGGAGGGCCCTCAGAATGAGCAGTTCTTC.

The V call is TRBV29-1, the J call TRBJ1-2; a weak D match, TRBD1 (5 bases). Germline CDR1 SQVTM, CDR2 ANQGSEA. Trimming took off 3 bases at V and 7 bases at J, with 15 bases between the two ends. CDR3 size: 13 residues. The CDR3 DNA sequence: TGCAGCGTTGACCCCATGGGGCAGGGTGGCTACACCTTC. This translates into CSVDPMGQGGYTF. Combining the CDR3 with reference TRBV29-1 and TRBJ1-2 gives the whole variable domain SAVISQKPSRDICQRGTSLTIQCQVDSQVTMMFWYRQQPGQSLTLIATANQGSEATYESGFVIDKFPISRPNLTFSTLTVSNMSPEDSSIYLCSVDPMGQGGYTFGSGTRLTVV.